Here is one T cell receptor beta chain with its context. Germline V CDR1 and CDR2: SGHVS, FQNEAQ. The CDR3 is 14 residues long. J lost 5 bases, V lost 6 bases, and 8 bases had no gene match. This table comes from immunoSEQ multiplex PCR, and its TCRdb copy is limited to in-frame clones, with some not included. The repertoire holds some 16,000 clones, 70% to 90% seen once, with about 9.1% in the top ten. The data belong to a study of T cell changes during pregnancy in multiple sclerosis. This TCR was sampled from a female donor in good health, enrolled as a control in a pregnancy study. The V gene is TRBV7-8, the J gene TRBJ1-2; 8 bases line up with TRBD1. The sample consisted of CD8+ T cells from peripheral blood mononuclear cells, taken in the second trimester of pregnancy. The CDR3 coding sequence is TGTGCCAGCAGGGGAGTACAGGGGGGGTATGGCTACACCTTC. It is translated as CASRGVQGGYGYTF.